This entry concerns a single T cell receptor beta chain. Its specific antigen is unknown. One base away there is no much larger clone; base qualities are not given. This entry comes from a study of cytomegalovirus exposure and HLA in healthy donors (dated by TCRdb to the late 2010s). Describing the broader study: In an earlier analysis of 550 to 750 of the donors, approximately 300 Gb of sequence data and just under 120 million unique TCR beta sequences from about 179 million T cells were reported. HLA typing included class I and class II loci at four-digit resolution. Using immunosequencing, the study profiled T cell repertoires from 500 to 800 subjects and related those repertoires to cytomegalovirus serostatus. A later genetic analysis used genome-wide SNP genotypes for about three fifths of the 666 donors, treating that subset as a discovery cohort. About five DR-DQ haplotypes were treated as single units for association and clustering because of strong linkage in the cohort. To decide whether each TCR beta V gene segment behaved as functional or pseudogenic, an earlier analysis of several hundred of the donors relied on high-throughput TCR beta sequencing. The aim of the study was to test whether cataloging public T cell receptors could identify signatures of past pathogen exposure. A later analysis re-examined previously published TCR beta repertoires from just over 650 donors and added high-resolution HLA genotyping to investigate patterns of TCR occurrence. Donor age, sex, ethnicity and CMV serostatus were collected together with the repertoire data. Rather than using new phenotypic data, the later analysis identified candidate immune exposures from TCR beta sequences and from how often those sequences occurred across donors. The number of donors typed differed by locus, with roughly 620-630 for A, B, C, DRB1 and DQB1, over 500 for DQA1, nearly 610 for DPA1, and around 460 for DPB1. Across approximately 420 genotyped donors of the cohort, an average of approximately 200,000 unique TCR beta nucleotide sequences per donor were sequenced, and roughly a sixth of those sequences were non-productive. To predict cytomegalovirus infection status, the study brought together high-throughput TCR immunosequencing, statistical association of individual TCRs with disease status, and machine learning. All discovery cohort repertoires had been generated using a single sequencing platform. A separate validation cohort of about 110 different subjects was used in addition to the approximately 640-subject first cohort. The genetic ancestry cluster associated with self-reported Caucasian donors included about four fifths of the 300 to 400 genotyped donors. An early release that covered about 640 HLA-typed donors contained about 300 gigabases of sequencing data and tens of millions of unique TCR sequences.

In total, fewer than 750 healthy bone marrow donors made up the cohort. At the time of sampling, every cohort member was nominally healthy, though immune exposures that went unrecorded were likely present. The donor was CMV seropositive and was included in the group of 289 seropositive cohort members. A peripheral blood sample was collected from each donor, and TCR beta sequencing was performed on peripheral blood mononuclear cells. The Qiagen DNeasy Blood Extraction Kit was used to extract genomic DNA from the blood cell samples. General study outcomes and caveats: Presence/absence analyses assumed roughly uniform sequencing depth across donors, an assumption that may not hold. In the study, around 150 TCR beta chains were listed as associated with cytomegalovirus. A later analysis found that TCR association rates varied across HLA loci, with DRB1 alleles showing the most associated TCRs and HLA-C alleles the fewest. The only immune exposure information available for the cohort was CMV serostatus. The earlier analysis of approximately 560 of the donors excluded about 16 rarely observed V segments, including chromosome 9 orphons, because counts were too low. This cohort had only TCR beta chains sequenced, and the lack of alpha or paired-chain data limited which features could be detected. The 87-base-pair reads could not distinguish some IMGT-functional V segments, including TRBV6-2 and TRBV6-3, so those segments were excluded. In a later genetic analysis, a missense DCLRE1C variant was associated with V-gene and J-gene trimming of TCR beta chains, and the association was replicated in an independent cohort. In vitro tests confirmed that three of the cytomegalovirus-associated TCR beta chains recognize cytomegalovirus antigens. The classifier was reported to diagnose cytomegalovirus status with high specificity and sensitivity in both the original and validation cohorts. The authors suggested that the approach could potentially be extended to other disease states and immunological phenotypes. In a later analysis, several top co-occurrence clusters were reported to appear linked to parvovirus B19, influenza, CMV and Epstein-Barr virus. In a later analysis, HLA-associated TCR beta chains were found to be more clonally expanded and to have lower generation probabilities than equally common non-associated chains. Linkage disequilibrium might explain the correlated functional status among segregating V segments, but an unknown experimental factor could not be ruled out. Specific HLA alleles were associated with some 15,000 TCR beta sequences at a false discovery rate of 0.05 in a later analysis. A later genetic analysis reported fewer N-insertions in productive TCRs among donors in an Asian-associated ancestry cluster than the approximately 670-donor mean. An earlier analysis of several hundred of the donors showed that most TCR beta V segments appeared in productive rearrangements either about 90% or about 30% of the time, which broadly matched IMGT annotations. Across donors, most TCR sequences were observed very rarely, whereas some public TCRs were present in many individuals. Strong co-occurrence of HLA alleles, especially DR and DQ, made assigning TCR associations to individual alleles difficult. A group of highly shared sequence variants was considered likely to be a technical artifact of the sequencing pipeline. Because some donors lacked HLA typing at each locus, the association tests relied only on the typed subset. A further reported finding was that TCR beta sequences accurately predicted the HLA-A and HLA-B alleles for most subjects in the first cohort. Most CMV-associated TCR beta chains appeared to be HLA-restricted in a later analysis, and the HLA associations seemed to be driven largely by CMV exposure.

Library method: the immunoSEQ multiplex PCR assay. A mixture of 60 forward primers for TCR Vbeta segments and 13 reverse primers for TCR Jbeta segments was used in the multiplex PCR. The CDR3 region of rearranged TCR beta genes was amplified from genomic DNA with a multiplex PCR assay. On the Illumina HiSeq System, the amplified TCR beta libraries were sequenced as 87-base-pair reads. The original pipeline was this. A later analysis counted approximately 76 million unique TCR beta chains across the 550 to 800 repertoires, and roughly 11 million of these chains were shared by at least two donors. Raw reads were error-corrected and collapsed into unique sequences with a nearest-neighbor algorithm that merged closely related sequences to remove PCR and sequencing errors. To assign V, D and J gene segments, CDR3 sequences were aligned to IMGT reference sequences. Each retained sequence needed at least a six-nucleotide match to both a V gene segment and a J gene segment. A rearrangement was called productive if the CDR3 had no stop codons and remained in frame with V and J, and every other rearrangement was called non-productive. Following IMGT convention, CDR3 was defined as the stretch from the second conserved V-encoded cysteine up to the conserved J-encoded phenylalanine. The earlier analysis of 500 to 650 of the donors excluded any sequence lacking an unambiguous match to a single V gene segment. In an earlier analysis of a few hundred of the donors, a V segment was called functional when productive rearrangements were above 56.7%, and segregating when the standard deviation between donors exceeded 5%. A statistical classification framework was built to diagnose cytomegalovirus status from the catalog of TCR beta chain sequences. V and J gene assignment, in a later analysis, came from comparing TCR nucleotide sequences with IMGT/GENE-DB human TR gene sequences. In a later analysis, CDR3 sequences and most-parsimonious VDJ recombination scenarios were assigned using the TCRdist pipeline. In a later analysis, each TCR beta chain was defined by its CDR3 amino acid sequence together with its V-gene family, and reads without a unique V-gene family were excluded. To address suspected cross-contamination and a sequencing artifact, a later analysis removed roughly 640 highly shared, low-generation-probability nucleotide sequences. In a later analysis, a clonal expansion index was calculated for each public chain from normalized within-repertoire ranks of inferred template counts. A later analysis computed generation probabilities with a VDJ recombination model fitted to out-of-frame rearrangements, and checked the results against IGoR. A later analysis scored TCR-TCR, TCR-HLA and TCR-CMV co-occurrence with hypergeometric tests, applying a repertoire-size bias correction to TCR pairs. To estimate false discovery rates, a later analysis permuted the HLA or CMV assignments 20 times. In a later analysis, co-occurring TCRs were grouped using DBSCAN, and TCRdist sequence similarity was added for clustering within HLA-allele-positive subsets. Repertoires with fewer than 30,000 or more than 120,000 public chains, plus five repertoires with anomalous nucleotide sharing, were excluded from co-occurrence clustering. Imported from immuneACCESS, the table was reduced by TCRdb to in-frame sequences with V and J called. These copies leave out some clones; in studies compared against another copy, an unresolved V gene accounts for under half, and the cause of the remainder is not known. That table supplies the V and J calls and clone size; D and trimming were determined from the DNA. The table for this sample lists more than 65,000 clones; around three quarters of them were counted only once. 20% to 25% of the sample is held by the ten biggest clonotypes.

Based on the germline V gene, the CDR1 and CDR2 sequences are MGHRA and YSYEKL. There are 16 amino acids in the CDR3, from cysteine to phenylalanine inclusive. Just CDR3 DNA is preserved here, 48 bases in frame from base 1. Trimming at the junction amounts to 0 bases on V and 8 bases on J, and the germline ends lie 19 bases apart. The V and J segments used are TRBV4-1 and TRBJ1-2; the D segment cannot be called with confidence. The TCR was taken from a woman in her thirties or forties in good health and CMV-seropositive. Sequenced material: PBMCs. The nucleotides read TGCGCCAGCAGCCAAGAGGGTAGGAGGGTTTATAGCGGCTACACCTTC. Translated, it gives CASSQEGRRVYSGYTF.